The 21 T cell receptor beta chains reported below all come from one sample, sequenced in a study of blood T cells in healthy people across ages. Primers used in a second PCR of roughly 6 to 11 cycles were a sample-barcoded 5' primer and a J-beta primer mix. From the 5' RACE reads, TCRdb called clonotypes with MiXCR, one entry per CDR3 protein. Among 790,000 or so distinct CDR3 sequences listed, roughly 50% were seen once. Material for sequencing was blood. These receptors came from a middle-aged man in good health.

The chain combines TRBV7-3 with TRBJ2-3; 10 bases map to TRBD2. Germline loops: CDR1 SGHTA, CDR2 FQGTGA. The CDR3 length is 14 residues. Losses at the gene ends were 5 bases for V and 6 bases for J; bases not matched to a gene: 5. The CDR3 loop is CASSSGGAGDTQYF. The CDR3 DNA reads as TGTGCCAGCAGCAGCGGGGGGGCGGGGGATACGCAGTATTTT.

The sample holds a few counts of this clonotype. V and J are TRBV28 and TRBJ2-5; D gene uncertain. CDR1 and CDR2 from the germline V gene are MDHEN and SYDVKM. V was shortened by 5 bases and J by 3 bases, with 10 bases between the two germline ends. The CDR3 is 13 amino acids. The DNA of the CDR3 is TGTGCCAGCAGTATCAGGACGAAAGAGACCCAGTACTTC. Its protein product is CASSIRTKETQYF.

The rearrangement uses TRBV29-1 and TRBJ1-1; D possibly corresponds to TRBD1 (5 bases). Germline CDR1 and CDR2: SQVTM and ANQGSEA. The CDR3 extends over 12 amino acids. V gave up 1 base and J gave up 3 bases, with 6 bases separating them. The CDR3, as DNA: TGCAGCGTTGAAGGCAGGGACACTGAAGCTTTCTTT. As protein: CSVEGRDTEAFF.

Ten or more counts support this clonotype. The chain has TRBV20-1 and TRBJ2-5; unclear D gene. The V gene's germline CDR1 is DFQATT and CDR2 SNEGSKA (reference sequence). The CDR3 has 14 amino acids. V lost 2 bases, J lost 5 bases, and 15 bases lay in between. The CDR3: CSARSLGPTETQYF. Here the CDR3 DNA reads TGCAGTGCTAGATCCCTCGGCCCCACGGAGACCCAGTACTTC.

The chain links TRBV18 to TRBJ2-1, with TRBD1 matching over 7 bases. This CDR3 comprises 17 residues. The trim removed 2 bases at V and 3 bases at J, leaving 10 bases unmatched. CDR1 KGHSH and CDR2 LQKENI come from the germline V gene. CDR3 in DNA: TGTGCCAGCTCACCAAACAACAGGACAGGACACTACAATGAGCAGTTCTTC. It translates to CASSPNNRTGHYNEQFF.

The chain carries TRBV27 and TRBJ1-5, with 9 positions matching TRBD1. Germline V CDR1 and CDR2: MNHEY, SMNVEV (reference sequence). With V trimmed by 9 bases and J by 5 bases, 2 bases remained unmatched. The CDR3 loop spans 12 amino acids. The CDR3 sequence is CARGQGYQPQHF. Here the CDR3 DNA reads TGTGCCAGGGGACAGGGCTATCAGCCCCAGCATTTT.

The V call is TRBV11-2, the J call TRBJ2-3; a weak D match, TRBD1 (5 bases). The V end was cut by 1 base, the J end by 14 bases, with 19 bases between. The CDR3 extends over 14 amino acids. The germline V gene encodes CDR1 SGHAT and CDR2 FQNNGV. The CDR3 loop is CASSLGGQGTRAYF. CDR3 nucleotides: TGTGCCAGCAGCTTAGGGGGCCAGGGTACCCGCGCGTATTTT.

The chain has TRBV9 and TRBJ2-3, with 8 bases aligning to TRBD2. The CDR3 is 18 residues long. Trimming at V came to 3 bases and at J to 6 bases, leaving 18 bases not matched to a gene. CDR1 and CDR2 from the germline V gene are SGDLS and YYNGEE. This CDR3 is CASSATRLATYATDTQYF. DNA for the CDR3: TGTGCCAGCAGCGCAACCCGACTAGCGACTTACGCCACGGATACGCAGTATTTT.

The chain couples TRBV29-1 to TRBJ2-3, with 7 bases lining up with TRBD1. The CDR3 is 14 amino acids. The germline V gene encodes CDR1 SQVTM and CDR2 ANQGSEA. The J segment lost 0 bases and the V segment lost 8 bases, leaving 8 bases of the junction unmatched. The CDR3 bases are TGCAGCCGGCCCCGCAGGGGGAGCACAGATACGCAGTATTTT. Residues: CSRPRRGSTDTQYF.

This sequence joins TRBV27 and TRBJ1-2; 9 nucleotides line up with TRBD1. CDR3 size: 14 residues. V shed 2 bases and J 7 bases; nucleotides not matched to a gene: 5. Germline CDR1 and CDR2: MNHEY and SMNVEV (reference sequence). CDR3 sequence (DNA): TGTGCCAGCAGTTTAGGGACAGGGTCGTTTGGCTACACCTTC. Its translation is CASSLGTGSFGYTF.

As to this clonotype: Given a much more abundant clone one base away, this may be a read error. J is TRBJ2-6 and V is TRBV27, with D maybe TRBD1 (5 bases). Germline CDR1 MNHEY, CDR2 SMNVEV (reference sequence). The CDR3 loop spans 14 amino acids. CDR3 residues: CASSRATGANALTF. The CDR3 region has the DNA TGTGCCAGCAGCCGGGCAACTGGGGCCAACGCCCTGACTTTC.

The chain employs TRBV18 and TRBJ1-2; 9 nucleotides line up with TRBD1. Trimming cost V 4 bases and J 3 bases; bases outside gene matches: 6. The CDR3 has 15 amino acids. Germline V gene sequence: CDR1 KGHSH, CDR2 LQKENI. DNA of the CDR3: TGTGCCAGCTCACGGGACAGGGCTACTGACTATGGCTACACCTTC. This translates into CASSRDRATDYGYTF.

The J gene is TRBJ2-5, the V gene TRBV21-1; the D call in the table, TRBD2, was not verified against the DNA. TRBV21-1 is tagged as a pseudogene. The CDR3 has 17 amino acids. The CDR3 sequence is CASSKGGRGADQETQYF. The CDR3, as DNA: TGTGCCAGCAGCAAAGGAGGTAGAGGAGCGGACCAAGAGACCCAGTACTTC.

This clonotype was picked up a small number of times. The CDR3 loop reads CASFNAQVGTQYF. CDR3 DNA sequence: TGTGCCAGCTTCAACGCCCAGGTCGGTACGCAGTATTTT. V usage is TRBV6-1 and J usage is TRBJ2-3; D ambiguous. The CDR3 length is 13 residues. Germline loops: CDR1 MNHNS, CDR2 SASEGT. Deletions cut 8 bases from V and 8 bases from J, with 17 bases between.

CDR3 in DNA: TGTGCCAGCAGCGGGGCACAGTGGAGCTCTGGGGCCAACGTCCTGACTTTC. The encoded protein is CASSGAQWSSGANVLTF. This rearrangement joins TRBV11-2 to TRBJ2-6, with a possible D match to TRBD1 (5 bases). The germline V gene has CDR1 SGHAT and CDR2 FQNNGV. The CDR3 length is 17 residues. V was trimmed by 5 bases and J by 0 bases, leaving 14 bases between them.

This clonotype was picked up a small number of times. V gene TRBV3-1 combines with J gene TRBJ1-5, with 7 bases identical to TRBD1. The V segment lost 4 bases and the J segment 3 bases; nucleotides outside the gene matches: 6. CDR3 length: 15 amino acids. Germline assignment: CDR1 LGHDT and CDR2 YNNKEL (reference sequence). DNA of the CDR3: TGTGCCAGCAGCCCGGGACAGCTACTCAATCAGCCCCAGCATTTT. It yields the protein CASSPGQLLNQPQHF.

V is TRBV7-2 and J is TRBJ1-2, with 7 positions matching TRBD1. V dropped 0 bases and J dropped 2; count of bases not matched to a gene: 3. The CDR3 is 15 amino acids. Germline CDR1 and CDR2: SGHTA and FQGNSA. CDR3 nucleotide sequence: TGTGCCAGCAGCTTAGCGGGACAGTTAAACTATGGCTACACCTTC. Its translation is CASSLAGQLNYGYTF.

This chain links TRBV5-8 with TRBJ1-6; tentative D call: TRBD1 (5 bases). Germline V gene sequence: CDR1 SGHTS, CDR2 YDEGEE. The V end lost 2 bases, the J end lost 10 bases, and 25 bases lay between the germline ends. The CDR3 has 18 residues. The DNA of the CDR3 is TGTGCCAGCAGCTTTGCCTCAGGGTCGCGCCGAGTAAACTCACCCCTCCACTTT. Its protein is CASSFASGSRRVNSPLHF. The entire variable domain, with the rest obtained from reference TRBV5-8 and TRBJ1-6, is as follows: EAGVTQSPTHLIKTRGQQATLRCSPISGHTSVYWYQQALGLGLQFLLWYDEGEERNRGNFPPRFSGRQFPNYSSELNVNALELEDSALYLCASSFASGSRRVNSPLHFGNGTRLTVT.

The genes are TRBV6-2 or TRBV6-3 and TRBJ1-5; 7 bases match TRBD1. With 0 bases clipped from V and 2 bases from J, the junction kept 13 bases outside the gene matches. This CDR3 contains 19 residues. Germline V CDR1 and CDR2: MNHEY, SVGEGT. The CDR3 DNA sequence: TGTGCCAGCAGTTACTCGGCATCGGGTAGGGGGCTCGGCAATCAGCCCCAGCATTTT. Translated, it gives CASSYSASGRGLGNQPQHF.

The rearrangement uses TRBV29-1 and TRBJ2-7, with TRBD1 matching 10 bases. V was clipped by 3 bases and J by 4 bases; unmatched bases: 9. The CDR3 is 15 amino acids. CDR1 SQVTM and CDR2 ANQGSEA come from the germline V gene. CDR3 coding DNA: TGCAGCGTTGAGAATAACGGACAGGGGGATTACGAGCAGTACTTC. As protein: CSVENNGQGDYEQYF.

This chain links TRBV6-5 with TRBJ2-7; D remains ambiguous. The last part of the DNA fits TRBJ2-5 better; the J call may be wrong. The CDR3 has 12 residues. Germline V lookup: CDR1 MNHEY, CDR2 SVGAGI. CDR3 DNA: TGTGCCAGCATTCCGGAATCTGAGACCCAGTACTTC. Its protein is CASIPESETQYF.